The 25 T cell receptor beta chains below come from one sample, sequenced in a study of T cells after yellow fever vaccination (dated 2019 in TCRdb). Per the publication, the treatment or condition label means: live attenuated yellow fever vaccine strain. The library was built by means of 5' RACE. Instrument used: Illumina HiSeq 2500. TCRdb handled the public reads itself, with Q25 trimming in fastp and clone calling in MiXCR, and kept productive beta chains. Rows merge per CDR3 protein into single entries with the most common DNA and genes. The sample table lists about 400,000 distinct CDR3 sequences, around a tenth of them with a count of one. The top ten clonotypes cover roughly 18% of the sample. Material: PBMCs, obtained on the day of the first yellow fever vaccination. The source of these receptors is a man aged 18 to 29 who received the YFV17D yellow fever vaccine.

V usage is TRBV12-3 or TRBV12-4 and J usage is TRBJ2-2; D is possibly TRBD1 (5 bases). The V end lost 2 bases, the J end lost 4 bases, and 11 bases lay between the germline ends. The CDR3 consists of 15 residues. The CDR3 DNA sequence: TGTGCCAGCAGTTTACTTACAGGCGCCACCGGGGAGCTGTTTTTT. Amino acid sequence: CASSLLTGATGELFF.

V gene TRBV12-3 or TRBV12-4 combines with J gene TRBJ2-7, with D tentatively TRBD2 (6 bases). Trimming removed 3 bases at V and 6 bases at J, with 12 bases between. The CDR3 runs 13 residues. Written as DNA, the CDR3 is TGTGCCAGCAGTTTGGAGACTAGGGGCGAGCAGTACTTC. Amino acid sequence: CASSLETRGEQYF.

There are a few counts of this clonotype. The CDR3 reads CASSYSRGQGPLGETQYF. In nucleotides, the CDR3 is TGTGCCAGCAGTTACTCGAGAGGACAGGGGCCGTTGGGGGAGACCCAGTACTTC. The genes are TRBV6-5 and TRBJ2-5; 9 bases align to TRBD1. Germline V gives CDR1 MNHEY, CDR2 SVGAGI. CDR3 size: 18 residues. With V trimmed by 0 bases and J by 5 bases, 13 bases remained unmatched.

The sample holds a few counts of this clonotype. The chain joins TRBV7-2 to TRBJ2-1; 11 nucleotides align to TRBD2. Germline loops: CDR1 SGHTA, CDR2 FQGNSA. V trimming: 5 bases; J trimming: 6 bases; junction bases outside the gene matches: 6. The CDR3 contains 15 residues. CDR3 nucleotide sequence: TGTGCCAGCAGCGCCGGGACTAGCGGTTTCAATGAGCAGTTCTTC. This translates into CASSAGTSGFNEQFF.

In this sample, this clonotype turned up a few times. The chain joins TRBV6-5 to TRBJ1-3; 10 positions match TRBD1. The CDR3 is 17 residues long. V trimming: 4 bases; J trimming: 0 bases; junction bases outside the gene matches: 6. Germline V gives CDR1 MNHEY, CDR2 SVGAGI. CDR3 DNA: TGTGCCAGCAGTTCGGGCTGGACAGGGGGCTCTGGAAACACCATATATTTT. Amino acid sequence: CASSSGWTGGSGNTIYF.

This rearrangement joins TRBV4-2 to TRBJ2-1; 8 nucleotides agree with TRBD2. With V trimmed by 0 bases and J by 2 bases, 6 bases remained unmatched. Germline loops: CDR1 LGHNA, CDR2 YNFKEQ. The CDR3 consists of 17 residues. CDR3 DNA sequence: TGTGCCAGCAGCCAAGAAACGGGGGGGCTCCCCTACAATGAGCAGTTCTTC. It specifies CASSQETGGLPYNEQFF.

The CDR3 spells CASSSGSLAGAYNEQFF. The DNA for the CDR3 is TGTGCCAGCAGCTCGGGCTCGCTAGCGGGGGCTTACAATGAGCAGTTCTTC. The rearrangement joins TRBV7-2 to TRBJ2-1, with 10 bases that match TRBD2. Germline-derived CDR1 and CDR2 are SGHTA and FQGNSA. Losses at the gene ends were 4 bases for V and 4 bases for J; bases not matched to a gene: 10. The CDR3 runs 17 residues. Full variable domain (remainder filled in from reference TRBV7-2 and TRBJ2-1): GAGVSQSPSNKVTEKGKDVELRCDPISGHTALYWYRQSLGQGLEFLIYFQGNSAPDKSGLPSDRFSAERTGGSVSTLTIQRTQQEDSAVYLCASSSGSLAGAYNEQFFGPGTRLTVL.

The V call is TRBV7-2, the J call TRBJ1-6; the D is unclear. Germline CDR1 is SGHTA and CDR2 is FQGNSA. This CDR3 has 13 amino acids. V lost 1 base and J 13 bases, leaving 11 bases between the germline ends. The CDR3 spells CASSLEEAGPLHF. CDR3 coding DNA: TGTGCCAGCAGCTTAGAGGAGGCCGGGCCCCTCCACTTT.

This rearrangement joins TRBV7-9 to TRBJ2-1; D unresolved. Trimming shortened V by 0 bases and J by 5 bases, and 8 bases separated the two germline ends. The CDR3 runs to 14 residues. Germline V gene lookup returns CDR1 SEHNR and CDR2 FQNEAQ (reference sequence). CDR3: CASSLAGYNNEQFF. CDR3 DNA sequence: TGTGCCAGCAGCTTAGCCGGCTATAACAATGAGCAGTTCTTC. Supplemented by reference TRBV7-9 and TRBJ2-1, the full variable domain reads DTGVSQNPRHKITKRGQNVTFRCDPISEHNRLYWYRQTLGQGPEFLTYFQNEAQLEKSRLLSDRFSAERPKGSFSTLEIQRTEQGDSAMYLCASSLAGYNNEQFFGPGTRLTVL.

This clonotype turned up a few times. The chain joins TRBV7-6 to TRBJ1-1; D unclear. V was pared by 8 bases and J by 1 base, with 11 bases between. The CDR3 has 13 amino acids. Germline values: CDR1 SGHVS, CDR2 FNYEAQ. CDR3 DNA: TGTGCCAGCCGCGGGCCTACGAACACTGAAGCTTTCTTT. Translated: CASRGPTNTEAFF. The variable domain in full, with the rest retrieved from reference TRBV7-6 and TRBJ1-1, is GAGVSQSPRYKVTKRGQDVALRCDPISGHVSLYWYRQALGQGPEFLTYFNYEAQQDKSGLPNDRFSAERPEGSISTLTIQRTEQRDSAMYRCASRGPTNTEAFFGQGTRLTVV.

This clonotype was counted ten times or more. The V gene is TRBV29-1, the J gene TRBJ2-7; 7 bases agree with TRBD1. The J segment lost 5 bases and the V segment lost 5 bases, leaving 6 bases of the junction unmatched. Germline CDR1 and CDR2: SQVTM and ANQGSEA. The CDR3 has 12 residues. Written as DNA, the CDR3 is TGCAGCGTTTTCCGGGACAGTCACGAGCAGTACTTC. Translating gives CSVFRDSHEQYF.

This clonotype was seen at least ten times. The chain has TRBV20-1 and TRBJ2-3; D is perhaps TRBD2 (7 bases). This CDR3 region has 13 residues. With 6 bases removed from V and 7 bases from J, the gap between germline ends came to 17 bases. Germline CDR1 reads DFQATT; CDR2 reads SNEGSKA (reference sequence). The CDR3 DNA reads TGCAGTGCCAAAACGGGGGGCGGCTATACGCAGTATTTT. Its translation is CSAKTGGGYTQYF.

This clonotype was seen more than once but under ten times. The chain employs TRBV10-3 and TRBJ2-5, with D unclear. Germline CDR1 is ENHRY and CDR2 is SYGVKD. The CDR3 totals 12 residues. The V end was cut by 6 bases, the J end by 6 bases, with 11 bases between. CDR3 sequence (DNA): TGTGCCATCAGCTCCTCCGCCCAGACCCAGTACTTC. It specifies CAISSSAQTQYF.

This clonotype was observed at least ten times. The gene calls are TRBV10-3 and TRBJ1-2; TRBD1 aligns across 7 bases. The germline V gene encodes CDR1 ENHRY and CDR2 SYGVKD. After removal of 3 bases from V and 6 bases from J, the junction contained 1 base not matched to a gene. This CDR3 is built from 12 residues. CDR3 sequence reads: CAISDTGDGYTF. Here the CDR3 DNA reads TGTGCCATCAGTGATACAGGGGATGGCTACACCTTC.

This clonotype was detected only a few times. CDR3 sequence: CSASHPYSNQPQHF. The CDR3 region has the DNA TGCAGTGCTAGCCACCCCTATAGCAATCAGCCCCAGCATTTT. The genes are TRBV20-1 and TRBJ1-5, with no clear D. The CDR3 sequence is 14 residues long. Germline-derived CDR1 and CDR2 are DFQATT and SNEGSKA (reference sequence). Trimming took 3 bases from V and 0 from J, leaving 9 bases between them.

This clonotype has just a few counts. The chain couples TRBV12-3 or TRBV12-4 to TRBJ2-5; D call uncertain. This CDR3 is 13 amino acids long. Deletions cut 8 bases from V and 4 bases from J, with 14 bases between. CDR3 residues: CASLSSKGETQYF. CDR3 nucleotides: TGTGCCAGCCTGTCGAGCAAAGGAGAGACCCAGTACTTC.

Only a few counts were recorded for this clonotype. The chain joins TRBV11-2 to TRBJ2-1; 13 bases match TRBD2. The trim removed 5 bases at V and 0 bases at J, leaving 7 bases unmatched. Germline lookup yields CDR1 SGHAT and CDR2 FQNNGV. This CDR3 has 18 residues. The CDR3 DNA sequence: TGTGCCAGCAGCCGAACTAGCGGGGGGGCCAGCTCCTACAATGAGCAGTTCTTC. It specifies CASSRTSGGASSYNEQFF.

A few counts support this clonotype. This chain connects TRBV19 to TRBJ2-1, with 7 bases fitting TRBD2. The CDR3 is 14 amino acids. The V segment lost 7 bases and the J segment 7 bases; nucleotides outside the gene matches: 10. Looked up from germline, CDR1 is LNHDA and CDR2 is SQIVND (reference sequence). The DNA of the CDR3 is TGTGCCAGTACCCCGGGGGGATTTGCGAATGAGCAGTTCTTC. Protein product: CASTPGGFANEQFF.

This clonotype was seen repeatedly, ten times or more. This rearrangement joins TRBV11-2 to TRBJ2-1, with 9 bases that match TRBD1. The V gene's germline CDR1 is SGHAT and CDR2 FQNNGV. CDR3 length: 14 amino acids. V lost 2 bases and J lost 6; bases outside the gene matches: 2. Written as DNA, the CDR3 is TGTGCCAGCAGCTTATGGACAGGGGCCAATGAGCAGTTCTTC. Protein: CASSLWTGANEQFF.

The V and J genes are TRBV7-2 and TRBJ1-1; D possibly corresponds to TRBD1 (6 bases). This CDR3 region has 13 residues. Germline assignment: CDR1 SGHTA and CDR2 FQGNSA. The V and J ends lost 6 bases and 0 bases respectively, with 8 bases between them. The CDR3 bases are TGTGCCAGCAGACGACAGGTGAACACTGAAGCTTTCTTT. Its protein product is CASRRQVNTEAFF.

This clonotype was seen only a few times. The chain joins TRBV6-5 to TRBJ1-1; D might be TRBD1 (5 bases). CDR1 and CDR2 from the germline V gene are MNHEY and SVGAGI. V was trimmed by 5 bases and J by 4 bases, leaving 8 bases between them. The CDR3 contains 12 residues. CDR3 in amino acids: CASSAGVTEAFF. In DNA form, the CDR3 reads TGTGCCAGCAGTGCGGGGGTCACTGAAGCTTTCTTT.

The chain combines TRBV21-1 with TRBJ2-5; TRBD2 is the table's D call and was not checked against the DNA. TRBV21-1 is shown as a pseudogene. This CDR3 is built from 16 residues. CDR3 nucleotides: TGTGCCAGCAGCAAAGGGCGACTAGCAAAAAAAGAGACCCAGTACTTC. This encodes CASSKGRLAKKETQYF.

The J gene is TRBJ2-1, the V gene TRBV11-2, with 10 bases that match TRBD1. Germline loops: CDR1 SGHAT, CDR2 FQNNGV. CDR3 length: 15 amino acids. Germline trimming cut 4 bases from V and 5 bases from J; bases unmatched to any gene: 5. CDR3 loop: CASSSPGQGHNEQFF. In DNA form, the CDR3 reads TGTGCCAGCAGCTCCCCGGGACAGGGGCACAATGAGCAGTTCTTC. Full variable domain (remainder filled in from reference TRBV11-2 and TRBJ2-1): EAGVAQSPRYKIIEKRQSVAFWCNPISGHATLYWYQQILGQGPKLLIQFQNNGVVDDSQLPKDRFSAERLKGVDSTLKIQPAKLEDSAVYLCASSSPGQGHNEQFFGPGTRLTVL.

This clonotype has at least ten counts. The chain recombines TRBV20-1 with TRBJ1-4; 7 nucleotides match TRBD1. The J segment lost 3 bases and the V segment lost 2 bases, leaving 15 bases of the junction unmatched. From germline, CDR1 is DFQATT and CDR2 SNEGSKA (reference sequence). CDR3 length: 18 residues. The CDR3 spells CSARKDRVGSRANEKLFF. The DNA of the CDR3 is TGCAGTGCTAGAAAAGACAGGGTCGGTTCGAGGGCTAATGAAAAACTGTTTTTT.

This clonotype has just a few counts. The chain combines TRBV30 with TRBJ2-3, with a possible D match to TRBD1 (5 bases). V was pared by 0 bases and J by 1 base, with 17 bases between. Germline V CDR1 and CDR2: GTSNPN, SVGIG (reference sequence). This CDR3 comprises 17 residues. CDR3 amino acids: CAWSVSASGLGTDTQYF. CDR3 nucleotide sequence: TGTGCCTGGAGTGTCAGCGCATCAGGGCTGGGCACAGATACGCAGTATTTT. Full variable domain (missing parts from reference TRBV30 and TRBJ2-3): SQTIHQWPATLVQPVGSPLSLECTVEGTSNPNLYWYRQAAGRGLQLLFYSVGIGQISSEVPQNLSASRPQDRQFILSSKKLLLSDSGFYLCAWSVSASGLGTDTQYFGPGTRLTVL.